The subject of this entry is one TCR beta chain. Its specific antigen is unknown. Nothing much larger sits one base from this clone, and base qualities are not available. The sample is drawn from a study of blood T cell repertoires in COVID-19 (dated by TCRdb to between 2020 and 2021). Regarding the complete study: Samples covering the acute and convalescent phases of COVID-19 were provided by collaborators in the United States, Italy and Spain. The material from the prospective study consisted of cDNA or gDNA derived from T cells, B-cell-depleted T cells, or PBMCs. Subjects who had been exposed to COVID-19, were actively infected with it, or had recovered from it provided the deeply sampled blood TCRbeta repertoires that made up the dataset. The repertoires were released in a freely available public database intended as a resource for research on the immune response to SARS-CoV-2. The samples were drawn from the first 160 participants of the ongoing ImmuneRACE study and from some 1,300 subjects provided by 6 global collaborators. Sample metadata almost always included a de-identified subject ID, COVID-19 status, age in years and sex. Where available, HLA class I and class II types were taken from metadata supplied by the sample provider and were not determined by assay-based typing.

Reading from cysteine to phenylalanine, the CDR3 counts 14 amino acids. The read is trimmed to its CDR3 DNA, 42 bases read in frame from base 1. The germline V end is reduced by 4 bases and the J end by 1 base; junction bases left unmatched: 3. The CDR1 and CDR2 encoded by the germline V gene are SGHDN and FVKESK. Collaborating institutions collected whole blood in K2EDTA tubes following their own protocols. For TCRbeta analysis, collaborator samples were shipped as frozen whole blood, as isolated PBMCs, or as DNA extracted from either sample type. TCRbeta CDR3 regions were amplified from genomic DNA by means of the immunoSEQ Assay, a bias-controlled multiplex PCR. In the paper's pipeline: Within the assay, amplification of reference gene primers was used to estimate how many nucleated cells each sample contained. Sequence reads were collapsed and filtered to measure the absolute abundance of every unique TCRbeta CDR3 rearrangement. For each sample, productive Simpson clonality was calculated as the square root of Simpson's diversity index across productive rearrangements. TCRdb limited this immuneACCESS table to in-frame rearrangements with V and J called. A share of clones is missing; checked studies link under half to unresolved V genes, and the rest is unexplained. Clone size and V and J calls were adopted from that table, with D and trimming inferred from the DNA. Here the sample has under 300,000 clones; about four fifths occur a single time. Clones ranked in the top ten supply about 3.2% of the sample.

What the authors observed across the whole study: The quantity of clinical and demographic metadata differed by source and by participant and was supplied without curation.

The TCR originated in an older woman with active or convalescent COVID-19. Material for sequencing was peripheral blood. Recombination linked TRBV14 to TRBJ1-1, with 7 bases aligning to TRBD1. For the CDR3, the sequence is CASSRTGSNTEAFF. DNA sequence: TGTGCCAGCAGCCGGACAGGTTCGAACACTGAAGCTTTCTTT.